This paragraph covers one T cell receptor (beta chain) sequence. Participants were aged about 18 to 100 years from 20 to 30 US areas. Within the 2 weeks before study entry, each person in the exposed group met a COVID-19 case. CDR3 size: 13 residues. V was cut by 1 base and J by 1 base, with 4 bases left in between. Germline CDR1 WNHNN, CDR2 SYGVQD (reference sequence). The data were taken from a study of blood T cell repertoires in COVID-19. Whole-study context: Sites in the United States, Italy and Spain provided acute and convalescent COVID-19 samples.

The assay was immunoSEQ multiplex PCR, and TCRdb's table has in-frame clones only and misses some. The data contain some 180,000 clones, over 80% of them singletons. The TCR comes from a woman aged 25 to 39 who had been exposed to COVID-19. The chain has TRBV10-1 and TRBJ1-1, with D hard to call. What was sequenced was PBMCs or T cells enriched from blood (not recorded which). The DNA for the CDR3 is TGCGCCAGCAGTGAGTTCGGGAACACTGAAGCTTTCTTT. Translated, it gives CASSEFGNTEAFF.